This passage covers 12 T cell receptor beta chains from one sample sequenced in a study of T-cell reconstitution after alpha-beta-depleted transplantation in children. A TCRbeta library incorporating unique molecular identifiers was prepared. TCRdb reprocessed the PCR reads via MiXCR and lists one record per CDR3 protein. The sample carries 670,000 or so distinct CDR3 sequences, around 14% recorded once. Material: PBMCs, obtained before TCRalphabeta/CD19-depleted stem cell transplant. These receptors all come from a girl aged 2 to 10 with congenital amegakaryocytic thrombocytopenia, due to receive a stem cell transplant.

The rearrangement uses TRBV30 and TRBJ2-6; D ambiguous. The germline CDR1 and CDR2 sequences are GTSNPN and SVGIG (reference sequence). The CDR3 extends over 15 amino acids. V gave up 0 bases and J gave up 1 base, with 7 bases separating them. In DNA, the CDR3 is TGTGCCTGGAGTGTACTGGCTTCTGGGGCCAACGTCCTGACTTTC. Amino acids: CAWSVLASGANVLTF.

The rearrangement uses TRBV7-2 and TRBJ2-2; D gene ambiguous. Germline CDR1 is SGHTA and CDR2 is FQGNSA. V was clipped by 3 bases and J by 8 bases, with 16 bases between them. The CDR3 spans 15 residues. CDR3 coding DNA: TGTGCCAGCAGCTTTTCAGTTTCGCGGCCTGGGGAGCTGTTTTTT. Protein sequence: CASSFSVSRPGELFF.

Remarks on this clonotype: A clone one base away is much larger, so this may be a read error. The V and J genes are TRBV7-8 and TRBJ2-1, with D tentatively TRBD1 (6 bases). With 2 bases removed from V and 5 bases from J, the gap between germline ends came to 16 bases. The CDR3 is made up of 16 amino acids. CDR1 is SGHVS and CDR2 is FQNEAQ in the germline V gene. The chain's CDR3 is CASSLWDTGSDNEQFF. CDR3 coding DNA: TGTGCCAGCAGCTTATGGGATACAGGGTCAGACAATGAGCAGTTCTTC.

This clonotype was picked up a small number of times. The CDR3 reads CSAQGQATWGTSGIEQFF. CDR3 nucleotides: TGCAGTGCTCAGGGACAGGCAACATGGGGGACTAGCGGGATCGAGCAGTTCTTC. This chain uses TRBV20-1 with TRBJ2-1, with 13 positions matching TRBD2. The CDR3 has 18 amino acids. The V segment lost 5 bases and the J segment 10 bases; nucleotides outside the gene matches: 20. Looked up from germline, CDR1 is DFQATT and CDR2 is SNEGSKA (reference sequence).

This clonotype was detected only a few times. The rearrangement joins TRBV7-6 to TRBJ2-7; 9 bases match TRBD2. CDR3 size: 15 residues. Trimming at V came to 1 base and at J to 3 bases, leaving 4 bases not matched to a gene. Looked up from germline, CDR1 is SGHVS and CDR2 is FNYEAQ. CDR3 region: CASSLGAGGHYEQYF. DNA of the CDR3: TGTGCCAGCAGCTTAGGAGCGGGAGGCCACTACGAGCAGTACTTC.

The sample holds many counts of this clonotype. The chain has TRBV10-3 and TRBJ2-1, with TRBD2 identical over 7 bases. Germline V lookup: CDR1 ENHRY, CDR2 SYGVKD. The CDR3 loop spans 15 amino acids. V trimming: 0 bases; J trimming: 8 bases; junction bases outside the gene matches: 7. The CDR3 nucleotides read TGTGCCATCAGTGAGTCGCGGGGGAGTCAAGATGAGCAGTTCTTC. This gives the protein CAISESRGSQDEQFF.

This clonotype was seen repeatedly, ten times or more. This chain uses TRBV12-3 or TRBV12-4 with TRBJ2-1; D unresolved. Trimming removed 10 bases at V and 10 bases at J, with 17 bases between. The CDR3 loop spans 12 amino acids. The CDR3 loop is CATRGLSQEQFF. The CDR3 DNA reads as TGTGCCACGCGTGGGCTTTCACAGGAGCAGTTCTTC.

J is TRBJ1-2 and V is TRBV7-9; D might be TRBD1 (5 bases). This CDR3 region has 14 residues. The germline CDR1 and CDR2 sequences are SEHNR and FQNEAQ (reference sequence). V shed 3 bases and J shed 4 bases, with 12 bases lying between them. The CDR3 bases are TGTGCCAGCAGCTTCGAGACAGTTTTCTATGGCTACACCTTC. Protein: CASSFETVFYGYTF.

This clonotype was detected only a few times. This CDR3 is CASSDLAGAYNEQFF. CDR3 DNA: TGTGCCAGCAGTGACCTGGCGGGGGCCTACAATGAGCAGTTCTTC. V is TRBV25-1 and J is TRBJ2-1; TRBD2 matches at 7 bases. V gave up 3 bases and J gave up 2 bases; unmatched junction bases: 4. This CDR3 region has 15 residues. CDR1 is MGHDK, CDR2 SYGVNS, per germline.

This clonotype has a handful of counts. The genes are TRBV5-1 and TRBJ2-6, with 9 bases fitting TRBD2. V was pared by 0 bases and J by 2 bases, with 3 bases of the junction left unmatched. There are 17 residues in the CDR3. CDR1 and CDR2 from the germline V gene are SGHRS and YFSETQ. As DNA, the CDR3 is TGCGCCAGCAGCTTGGTAGCGGGAGAAACTGGGGCCAACGTCCTGACTTTC. Protein: CASSLVAGETGANVLTF.

This clonotype was counted ten times or more. This CDR3 reads CASSLEPTGSGYTF. CDR3 in DNA: TGTGCCAGCAGCTTGGAACCCACGGGATCTGGCTACACCTTC. The J gene is TRBJ1-2, the V gene TRBV7-3; D is undetermined. Trimming took off 3 bases at V and 7 bases at J, with 15 bases between the two ends. Germline CDR1 SGHTA, CDR2 FQGTGA. The CDR3 length is 14 residues.

The J gene is TRBJ2-7, the V gene TRBV4-1, with TRBD2 matching over 13 bases. Losses at the gene ends were 1 base for V and 6 bases for J; bases not matched to a gene: 6. Germline V gene lookup returns CDR1 MGHRA and CDR2 YSYEKL. The CDR3 is made up of 16 amino acids. The DNA for the CDR3 is TGCGCCAGCAGCCAAGCCCAACTAGCGGGAGGGCTCGAGCAGTACTTC. Translated, it gives CASSQAQLAGGLEQYF.